These T cell receptor beta chains were read from a single sample in a study of Graves' ophthalmopathy and Graves' hyperthyroidism. TCRdb redid the calling of the multiplex PCR reads with MiXCR, one entry per CDR3 protein. This repertoire shows about 400,000 distinct CDR3 sequences, around 20% found once; its top ten account for about 1.4%. Sequencing used peripheral blood. The origin of the receptors is a woman between 18 and 30 years old with Graves' ophthalmopathy. CDR3s include the opening cysteine and the closing phenylalanine or tryptophan.

V gene,CDR3 protein
TRBV29-1,CSVLRRDVRTQYF
TRBV12-3/TRBV12-4,CASSSGGGQGFAEAFF
TRBV6-1,CASSEAPSQPQHF
TRBV28,CASSPGVGGGAYEQYF
TRBV19,CASRASGNLYEQYF
TRBV5-1,CASSVTSGAYGYTF
TRBV28,CASSSLAGGLGTQYF
TRBV12-3/TRBV12-4,CASSVSGRGGYTF
TRBV29-1,CSVEHSQETQYF
TRBV6-1,CASSAPGQGDNQPQHF
TRBV19,CASRTPAAGTGELFF
TRBV19,CASSLQGLPRETQYF
TRBV6-2/TRBV6-3,CASSITSNQPQHF
TRBV7-9,CASSLGLGYQSPLHF